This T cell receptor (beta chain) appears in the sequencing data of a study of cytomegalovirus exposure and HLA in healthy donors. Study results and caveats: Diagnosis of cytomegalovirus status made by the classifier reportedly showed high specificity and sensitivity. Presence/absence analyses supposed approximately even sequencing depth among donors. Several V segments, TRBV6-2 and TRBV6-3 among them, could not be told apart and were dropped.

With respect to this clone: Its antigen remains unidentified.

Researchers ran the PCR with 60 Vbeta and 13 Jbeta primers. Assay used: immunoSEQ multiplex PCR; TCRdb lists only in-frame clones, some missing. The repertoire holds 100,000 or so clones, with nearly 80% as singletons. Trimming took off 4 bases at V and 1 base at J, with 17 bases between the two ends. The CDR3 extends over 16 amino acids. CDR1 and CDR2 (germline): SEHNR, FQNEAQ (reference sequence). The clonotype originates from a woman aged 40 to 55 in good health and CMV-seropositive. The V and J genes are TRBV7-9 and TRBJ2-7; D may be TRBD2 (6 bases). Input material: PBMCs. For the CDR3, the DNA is TGTGCCAGCAGCTCCCCTCCGGGGAGGATTTCCTACGAGCAGTACTTC. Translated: CASSSPPGRISYEQYF.